This entry lists 21 T cell receptor beta chains sequenced from one sample in a study of shared clonotypes between healthy human individuals. The data were produced by immunoSEQ multiplex PCR, yet TCRdb's version contains in-frame clones alone and is incomplete. The repertoire has millions of clones, 85% to 95% of them found once; the top ten carry 0.1% to 0.15%. The sample consisted of naive CD4+ T cells sorted from blood. Subset indicated: CD45RA+ positively selected. The receptors shown here come from a man in his late teens or twenties in good health.

This rearrangement joins TRBV5-6 to TRBJ1-3, with 9 bases aligning to TRBD1. V was pared by 1 base and J by 6 bases, with 2 bases of the junction left unmatched. CDR3 length: 14 amino acids. Germline lookup yields CDR1 SGHDT and CDR2 YYEEEE. The CDR3 loop is CASSLTGGSNTIYF. The CDR3 coding sequence is TGTGCCAGCAGCTTGACAGGGGGCTCAAACACCATATATTTT.

J is TRBJ1-2 and V is TRBV29-1; D may be TRBD1 (6 bases). Germline CDR1 and CDR2: SQVTM and ANQGSEA. V lost 7 bases to trimming and J lost 2 bases, with 14 bases between them. CDR3 length equals 13 residues. The CDR3 loop reads CSAQGQPNYGYTF. The CDR3 coding sequence is TGCAGCGCACAAGGACAGCCGAACTATGGCTACACCTTC.

The gene calls are TRBV7-2 and TRBJ1-5; 9 positions match TRBD1. The CDR3 extends over 13 amino acids. The ends lost 6 bases at V and 6 bases at J; junction bases unmatched: 3. Per germline, CDR1 SGHTA and CDR2 FQGNSA. The CDR3 here is CASSMDRGQPQHF. CDR3 sequence (DNA): TGTGCCAGCAGTATGGACAGGGGTCAGCCCCAGCATTTT.

The V and J genes are TRBV15 and TRBJ2-7; D is uncertain. Germline V lookup: CDR1 LNHNV, CDR2 YYDKDF (reference sequence). The CDR3 extends over 14 amino acids. V was pared by 2 bases and J by 5 bases, with 13 bases between. For the CDR3, the DNA is TGTGCCACCAGCAGACCCACACTCCTCGACGAGCAGTACTTC. Its protein product is CATSRPTLLDEQYF.

V usage is TRBV27 and J usage is TRBJ1-5; D uncertain. V dropped 2 bases and J dropped 3 bases, with 11 bases sitting between them. The germline gives CDR1 MNHEY, CDR2 SMNVEV (reference sequence). This CDR3 is built from 15 residues. The CDR3 coding sequence is TGTGCCAGCAGTTTAACCGGGGATCCCAATCAGCCCCAGCATTTT. Translated: CASSLTGDPNQPQHF.

Turning to this clone: Different DNA sequences within this sample yield the same CDR3. The chain carries TRBV7-8 and TRBJ1-5, with D unresolved. CDR1 SGHVS and CDR2 FQNEAQ come from the germline V gene. Between the trimmed V and J ends, which lost 2 bases and 1 base, there was a span of 6 bases. The CDR3 sequence is 14 residues long. The CDR3 loop is CASSLTDSNQPQHF. CDR3 DNA: TGTGCCAGCAGCTTAACAGACAGCAATCAGCCCCAGCATTTT.

CDR3 sequence (DNA): TGTGCCACCGCCGGGACAGAAAATTCACCCCTCCACTTT. This encodes CATAGTENSPLHF. J is TRBJ1-6 and V is TRBV21-1; the D call TRBD1 from the table was never checked on the DNA. TRBV21-1 is given as a pseudogene. CDR3 length equals 13 residues.

The chain is built from TRBV19 and TRBJ2-5; D gene unclear. This CDR3 spans 15 amino acids. V was shortened by 6 bases and J by 4 bases, with 18 bases between the two germline ends. The germline CDR1 and CDR2 sequences are LNHDA and SQIVND (reference sequence). The CDR3 sequence: CASSSPPGRGETQYF. CDR3 nucleotide sequence: TGTGCCAGTAGCTCCCCCCCGGGCCGAGGAGAGACCCAGTACTTC.

V and J are TRBV19 and TRBJ1-5; 7 positions agree with TRBD1. Trimming removed 4 bases from V and 7 bases from J; junction bases left unmatched: 4. Germline CDR1 LNHDA, CDR2 SQIVND (reference sequence). The CDR3 consists of 13 residues. DNA of the CDR3: TGTGCCAGTAGTAAACAGGGGATCCAGCCCCAGCATTTT. It is translated as CASSKQGIQPQHF.

V is TRBV11-2 and J is TRBJ1-2; no definite D call. Trimming left V 2 bases short and J 0 bases short, with 10 bases between. This CDR3 contains 15 residues. Germline-derived CDR1 and CDR2 are SGHAT and FQNNGV. The CDR3 loop reads CASSLSGNPNYGYTF. Written as DNA, the CDR3 is TGTGCCAGCAGCTTATCTGGGAACCCTAACTATGGCTACACCTTC. Full variable domain (rest looked up from reference TRBV11-2 and TRBJ1-2): EAGVAQSPRYKIIEKRQSVAFWCNPISGHATLYWYQQILGQGPKLLIQFQNNGVVDDSQLPKDRFSAERLKGVDSTLKIQPAKLEDSAVYLCASSLSGNPNYGYTFGSGTRLTVV.

The rearrangement uses TRBV11-1 and TRBJ1-6; 7 nucleotides agree with TRBD1. The CDR3 sequence is 14 residues long. Germline CDR1 SGHAT, CDR2 FQDESV (reference sequence). V lost 5 bases, J lost 6 bases, and 4 bases stayed unmatched. The CDR3 DNA follows: TGTGCCAGCAGCCAGCGACAGGGTAATTCACCCCTCCACTTT. Translation: CASSQRQGNSPLHF.

This clone occurred once. The V gene is TRBV4-1, the J gene TRBJ2-7; 9 nucleotides match TRBD2. This CDR3 is 17 amino acids long. CDR1 and CDR2 from the germline V gene are MGHRA and YSYEKL. The V gene end was trimmed by 1 base and the J gene end by 4 bases; junction bases not matched to a gene: 11. The CDR3 sequence: CASSQGRVIAGAYEQYF. In nucleotides, the CDR3 is TGCGCCAGCAGCCAAGGAAGGGTTATAGCGGGAGCATACGAGCAGTACTTC.

J is TRBJ2-7 and V is TRBV5-3; no definite D call. TRBV5-3 is an ORF; its function is uncertain. The CDR3 is made up of 14 amino acids. The V and J ends lost 3 bases and 3 bases respectively, with 13 bases between them. The chain's CDR3 is CARSSAPASYEQYF. The DNA of the CDR3 is TGTGCCAGAAGCTCGGCGCCGGCCAGCTACGAGCAGTACTTC.

This clone showed up many times. Other nucleotide sequences from this sample produce the same CDR3. The rearrangement links TRBV18 to TRBJ2-3, with no clear D. The CDR3 contains 15 residues. V was pared by 2 bases and J by 1 base, with 10 bases between. Germline V gene data show CDR1 as KGHSH and CDR2 as LQKENI. The CDR3 DNA follows: TGTGCCAGCTCACCAGACGGTTTGCGCACAGATACGCAGTATTTT. This sequence encodes CASSPDGLRTDTQYF.

The V and J genes are TRBV2 and TRBJ1-2, with 7 bases matching TRBD1. Germline CDR1 reads SNHLY; CDR2 reads FYNNEI. J gave up 5 bases and V 6 bases, and 6 bases lay outside the gene matches. There are 13 residues in the CDR3. CDR3 region: CASSLGTEYGYTF. The CDR3 bases are TGTGCCAGCAGCTTAGGGACAGAATATGGCTACACCTTC.

This CDR3 reads CASSVASGVETQYF. CDR3 sequence (DNA): TGTGCCAGCAGCGTAGCTAGCGGGGTGGAGACCCAGTACTTC. V is TRBV9 and J is TRBJ2-5, with 9 bases aligning to TRBD2. From germline, CDR1 is SGDLS and CDR2 YYNGEE. The CDR3 covers 14 residues. V shed 0 bases, J shed 5 bases, and the junction held 2 bases outside the gene matches.

CDR3 nucleotides: TGTGCCAGCAGTGAAAAGAGGGTGGAAAACACCGGGGAGCTGTTTTTT. It translates to CASSEKRVENTGELFF. The chain links TRBV2 to TRBJ2-2; TRBD2 is a possible D gene (5 bases). The ends were cut back, 2 bases at V and 2 bases at J, with 12 bases in the middle. Germline loops: CDR1 SNHLY, CDR2 FYNNEI. This CDR3 contains 16 residues.

This chain joins TRBV10-3 and TRBJ2-1; 11 bases map to TRBD2. V shed 6 bases and J 7 bases; nucleotides not matched to a gene: 11. CDR1 ENHRY and CDR2 SYGVKD come from the germline V gene. The CDR3 consists of 16 residues. The CDR3 protein is CAISGTGTSGKNEQFF. The CDR3 coding sequence is TGTGCCATCAGCGGAACCGGGACTAGCGGTAAGAATGAGCAGTTCTTC.

The V call is TRBV10-3, the J call TRBJ2-7, with 8 positions matching TRBD1. Germline loops: CDR1 ENHRY, CDR2 SYGVKD. The CDR3 is 18 amino acids. The V segment lost 1 base and the J segment 0 bases; nucleotides outside the gene matches: 11. CDR3 sequence (DNA): TGTGCCATCAGTGAGTTGGGACAGGACCAGCTACCCTCCTACGAGCAGTACTTC. Protein: CAISELGQDQLPSYEQYF.

The V and J genes are TRBV5-4 and TRBJ1-1, with 7 bases fitting TRBD1. This CDR3 is built from 15 residues. Looked up from germline, CDR1 is SGHNT and CDR2 is YYREEE (reference sequence). After removal of 4 bases from V and 1 base from J, the junction contained 7 bases not matched to a gene. The chain's CDR3 is CASSPLTGWNTEAFF. CDR3 coding DNA: TGTGCCAGCAGCCCATTGACAGGGTGGAACACTGAAGCTTTCTTT.

About this clone: The same CDR3 arises from other DNA sequences in this sample as well. The J gene is TRBJ2-5, the V gene TRBV18; D might be TRBD2 (6 bases). The length of the CDR3 is 14 residues. V lost 0 bases, J lost 1 base, and 6 bases lay in between. The germline gives CDR1 KGHSH, CDR2 LQKENI. The CDR3 sequence: CASSPPGLQETQYF. The CDR3 DNA is TGTGCCAGCTCACCACCGGGACTCCAAGAGACCCAGTACTTC.